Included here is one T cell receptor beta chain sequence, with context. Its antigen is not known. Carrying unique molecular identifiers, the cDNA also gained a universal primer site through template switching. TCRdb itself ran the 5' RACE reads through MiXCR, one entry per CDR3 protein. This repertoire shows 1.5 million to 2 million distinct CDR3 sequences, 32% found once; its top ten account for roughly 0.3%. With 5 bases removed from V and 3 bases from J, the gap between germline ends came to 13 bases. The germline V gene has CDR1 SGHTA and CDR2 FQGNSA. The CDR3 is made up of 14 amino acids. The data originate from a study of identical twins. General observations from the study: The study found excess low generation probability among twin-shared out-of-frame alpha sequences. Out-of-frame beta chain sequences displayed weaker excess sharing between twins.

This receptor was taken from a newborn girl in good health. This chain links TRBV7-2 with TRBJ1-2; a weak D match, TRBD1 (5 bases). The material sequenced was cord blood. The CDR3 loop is CASSRPVGDYGYTF. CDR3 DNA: TGTGCCAGCAGCCGCCCCGTAGGGGACTATGGCTACACCTTC.